This T cell receptor beta chain is from a study of shared T cell receptors in the human thymus (dated by TCRdb to the early 2020s). About the study as a whole: The study examined how the human thymus generates shared, self-reactive T-cell receptor alpha chains.

Comment on this clone: Its antigen has not been determined. No base quality values were provided; no much bigger clone lies one nucleotide off. Other DNA sequences of this sample code for an identical CDR3.

Receptors were amplified or captured by the immunoSEQ multiplex PCR assay. In its TCRdb copy, this immuneACCESS table keeps in-frame sequences only and misses some clones. Where compared with another copy, unresolved V genes explain less than half of these, and the others have no known cause. The sample table contains about 540,000 clones; only one count was recorded for around three quarters of them. The top ten clones comprise more than 0.01% of the sample. From the cysteine up to the phenylalanine, the CDR3 has a length of 13 residues. Only the CDR3 part of the read is kept: 39 bases, read in frame from the first base. CDR1 MNHEY and CDR2 SMNVEV are derived from the germline V gene (reference sequence). V drops 3 bases and J drops 1 base, leaving 7 bases in between. This sample was also put to use in a study of human thymus T cells. The second publication reports: Donors were immunologically healthy infants undergoing open corrective cardiac surgery for congenital heart defects in Finland. The thymus tissue came from surgical resects taken out during corrective cardiac surgery. Usage of V and J gene segments appeared to be biased in both the thymic and the peripheral blood repertoires. The related research reported highly overlapping thymic TCR repertoires among unrelated individuals. The study described the TCR alpha and beta repertoires in roughly 8 infant thymus samples and a few matching peripheral blood samples. Donor ages ranging from roughly 7 to 250 days were recorded, and more than 5 male and a couple of female infants were included in the cohort. Thymocytes were freed from the tissue by mechanical means and kept at -70 degrees C as pellets of roughly 9.5-31 million cells. Genomic DNA was extracted from frozen cell pellets with a QIAsymphony instrument. Using the immunoSEQ multiplex PCR assay, the TCRB and TCRAD loci were amplified from a standardized quantity of quality-controlled genomic DNA. Amplicons spanned the V(D)J region at a length sufficient to cover the CDR3 and identify V and J genes. Amplicon sequencing was performed on an Illumina platform through the commercial immunoSEQ service. Corrections for primer bias and sequencing errors followed previously described methods, while TCRAD and TCRB definitions were based on the IMGT database. The repertoires were analysed using immunoSEQ Analyzer 3.0 and VDJTools for basic statistics, V/J segment usage, diversity estimates, rarefaction and pairwise overlap. Diversity was estimated with Chao1, ChaoE, Efron-Thisted, Shannon and inverse Simpson indices, and also on datasets down-sampled to the smallest sample. Repertoire overlap was determined by strict matching of CDR3 nucleotide sequence, V gene and J gene, and Jaccard-based multidimensional scaling clustering was applied. On average, thymus samples yielded roughly 800,000 unique TCRB clonotypes, whereas blood samples yielded about 84,000.

Source material: thymocytes. This clonotype was sampled from a boy under three years old with a congenital heart defect. Donor details come from another sample of the same person, matched by shared clones. In this chain, TRBV27 is recombined with TRBJ2-7, and TRBD1 may be the D gene, going by 5 matching bases. The CDR3 sequence is CASSLKGSYEQYF. The bases read TGTGCCAGCAGTTTGAAGGGGTCCTACGAGCAGTACTTC.